This is a list of T cell receptor beta chains from one sample in a study of CD4 and CD8 cells across lung adenocarcinoma regions. TCRdb ran MiXCR on the PCR reads and lists one entry per CDR3 protein. Seen here are approximately 9,000 distinct CDR3 sequences, roughly 50% observed once, and the top ten hold around 48%. The source material was CD8+ T cells from the margin of a lung tumor. The source of these receptors is a female donor with lung adenocarcinoma. The CD4 and CD8 labels of this study may be unreliable. Each CDR3 is given with its conserved first and last residue. The order of the fields is J gene, V gene, clone size, D gene, CDR3 protein, CDR3 DNA. A D gene is named only where the DNA matches it firmly. Not all rows give a size; the values are once, few, many and, for expanded clones, a class.

TRBJ2-7	TRBV6-1	once	.	CASSAQAGVRSYEQYF	TGTGCCAGCAGTGCCCAGGCAGGGGTGAGATCCTACGAGCAGTACTTC
TRBJ2-1	TRBV10-1	medium-sized	TRBD2	CASSESASGNYNEQFF	TGCGCCAGCAGTGAGTCTGCTAGCGGTAACTACAATGAGCAGTTCTTC
TRBJ2-1	TRBV10-1	medium-sized	.	CASSENLLFGEQFF	TGCGCCAGCAGTGAGAATTTGCTCTTTGGTGAGCAGTTCTTC
TRBJ2-1	TRBV20-1	.	.	CSAVITAEQFF	TGCAGTGCTGTAATAACGGCTGAGCAGTTCTTC
TRBJ1-3	TRBV6-1	many	.	CASSVGTSGNTIYF	TGTGCCAGCAGTGTGGGGACGTCCGGAAACACCATATATTTT
TRBJ2-1	TRBV5-1	many	.	CASSLFYNEQFF	TGCGCCAGCAGCTTGTTCTACAATGAGCAGTTCTTC
TRBJ2-1	TRBV5-1	.	.	CASSLEGSSYNEQFF	TGCGCCAGCAGCTTGGAGGGGAGCTCCTACAATGAGCAGTTCTTC
TRBJ2-7	TRBV6-1	.	.	CASSEGVALRPYEQYF	TGTGCCAGCAGTGAAGGTGTGGCCCTTCGACCCTACGAGCAGTACTTC
TRBJ2-5	TRBV7-2	many	TRBD2	CASSRMGLAGGETQYF	TGTGCCAGCAGCCGAATGGGACTAGCGGGAGGGGAGACCCAGTACTTC
TRBJ2-3	TRBV27	few	TRBD2	CASSLGFGMAGGVQDTQYF	TGTGCCAGCAGTTTAGGTTTTGGGATGGCGGGAGGAGTGCAAGATACGCAGTATTTT
TRBJ1-1	TRBV6-5	once	.	CASSYSTYTEAFF	TGTGCCAGCAGTTACAGTACTTACACTGAAGCTTTCTTT
TRBJ2-3	TRBV6-1	.	.	CASRATGRRGTETQYF	TGTGCCAGCAGGGCCACCGGGAGAAGGGGCACAGAGACCCAGTATTTT
TRBJ1-2	TRBV11-2	.	.	CASSLAYGGLSGYTF	TGTGCCAGCAGCTTAGCGTATGGGGGGCTGAGTGGCTACACCTTC
TRBJ2-1	TRBV12-3/TRBV12-4	many	.	CASSSRSSDNEQFF	TGTGCCAGCAGTTCCCGATCAAGCGACAATGAGCAGTTCTTC
TRBJ2-1	TRBV14	few	.	CASSPRSLDEQFF	TGTGCCAGCAGCCCTAGGTCATTGGATGAGCAGTTCTTC
TRBJ2-5	TRBV10-2	large	TRBD1	CASSWGQGMSETQYF	TGCGCCAGCAGCTGGGGACAGGGGATGTCGGAGACCCAGTACTTC